Below, one T cell receptor beta chain is given with its context. Antigen unknown. Per germline, CDR1 SGDLS and CDR2 YYNGEE. Trimming took off 0 bases at V and 4 bases at J, with 5 bases between the two ends. The CDR3 runs to 13 residues. Treatment meaning: around 19 received Ad26.COV2.S at low or high dose, single or two shots; about 5 received placebo; per-sample allocation not given. Day 63 after the first vaccine or placebo injection was the time point for sampling. An Ad26 vector that expressed Wuhan-strain SARS-CoV-2 spike constituted the vaccine. Clones were read by immunoSEQ multiplex PCR, and TCRdb kept only the in-frame ones, dropping some. The sample yields roughly 420,000 clones, approximately 90% seen once. This record belongs to a study of Ad26.COV2.S vaccination and SARS-CoV-2 variants. Study at large: Vaccine-arm donor from the placebo-controlled COV1001 Ad26.COV2.S trial. Once, or twice with 56 days between doses, Ad26.COV2.S was given intramuscularly. Study-level results: TCR breadth and depth analyses may have underestimated total T cell responses.

The chain combines TRBV9 with TRBJ1-3; no firm D call. The receptor comes from a person between 18 and 59 years old who received the Ad26.COV2.S COVID-19 vaccine or a placebo. Sequencing used peripheral blood, obtained in a trial of Ad26.COV2.S vaccine versus placebo. The CDR3 loop reads CASSVGQGNTIYF. DNA of the CDR3: TGTGCCAGCAGCGTAGGTCAGGGAAACACCATATATTTT.